This T cell receptor beta chain was found in a study of blood T cell repertoires in COVID-19. Across the study: The origin of the acute and convalescent COVID-19 samples was the United States, Italy and Spain. PBMCs, B-cell-depleted T cells, or T cells provided the cDNA or gDNA that made up the material.

In the original workflow: Quantification of nucleated cells was approximated via reference gene primer amplification. The method was immunoSEQ multiplex PCR; TCRdb's version includes in-frame clones alone and lacks a portion of them. The V and J calls and clone size come from that table; D and trimming were worked out from the DNA. The data hold roughly 100,000 clones, with 80% to 90% observed a single time. Per germline, CDR1 MNHEY and CDR2 SVGAGI. Trimming cost V 6 bases and J 10 bases, with 13 bases left between them. The CDR3 spans 12 residues. This clonotype was obtained from a man aged 50-60 years with acute or convalescent COVID-19. This chain uses TRBV6-5 with TRBJ1-5; maybe TRBD1 (6 bases). The material sequenced was peripheral blood. CDR3 nucleotide sequence: TGTGCCAGCAGAGATACAGGGAATCCCCAGCATTTT. Translating it yields CASRDTGNPQHF.